The sequence of this T cell receptor (beta chain) was determined in a study of T cells in Graves' hyperthyroidism and ophthalmopathy. RNA transcripts provided the source from which TCR beta CDR3 regions were amplified. When the TCR CDR3 underwent first-round RT-PCR, the HTBI primer set was used. TCRdb reprocessed the multiplex PCR reads with MiXCR, giving one entry per CDR3 protein. The data contain hundreds of thousands of distinct CDR3 sequences, about 45% of them singletons. Together with thyroid ultrasound, orbital computed tomography, serum thyroxine and TRAb, clinical symptoms were used for diagnoses. Many counts were recorded for this clonotype. No antigen is known for it. The study, taken as a whole, reports: Ophthalmopathy was identified by the model a median around 6 months ahead of onset. A 13 V-J signature model discriminated ophthalmopathy versus stable hyperthyroidism. Researchers found most expanded thyroid clonotypes above 0.001 in blood as well.

Germline V gene sequence: CDR1 LNHNV, CDR2 YYDKDF (reference sequence). V lost 8 bases and J lost 2, with 9 bases in between. This CDR3 is 13 amino acids long. The TCR was taken from an adult man with Graves' disease, either hyperthyroidism or ophthalmopathy (not recorded which). The material sequenced was peripheral blood or thyroid tissue (not recorded which). The chain employs TRBV15 and TRBJ2-2, with D uncertain. As DNA, the CDR3 is TGTGCCACCGGCACAATCAACACCGGGGAGCTGTTTTTT. Translated, it gives CATGTINTGELFF.